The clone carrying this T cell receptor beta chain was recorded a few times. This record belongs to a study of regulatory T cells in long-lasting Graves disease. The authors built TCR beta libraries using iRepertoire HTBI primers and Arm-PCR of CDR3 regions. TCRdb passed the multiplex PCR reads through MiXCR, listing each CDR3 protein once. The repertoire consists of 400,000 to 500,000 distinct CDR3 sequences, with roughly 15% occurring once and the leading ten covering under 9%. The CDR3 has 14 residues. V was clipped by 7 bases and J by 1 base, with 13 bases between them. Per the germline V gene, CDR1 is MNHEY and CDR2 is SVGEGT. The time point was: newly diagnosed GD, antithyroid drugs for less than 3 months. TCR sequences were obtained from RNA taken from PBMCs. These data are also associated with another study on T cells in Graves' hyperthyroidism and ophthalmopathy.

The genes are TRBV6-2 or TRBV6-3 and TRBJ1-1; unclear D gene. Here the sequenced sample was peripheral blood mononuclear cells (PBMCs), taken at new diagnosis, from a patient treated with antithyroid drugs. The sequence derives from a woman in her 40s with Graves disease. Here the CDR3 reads CASILESWNTEAFF. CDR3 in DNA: TGTGCCAGCATTCTGGAGAGTTGGAACACTGAAGCTTTCTTT.